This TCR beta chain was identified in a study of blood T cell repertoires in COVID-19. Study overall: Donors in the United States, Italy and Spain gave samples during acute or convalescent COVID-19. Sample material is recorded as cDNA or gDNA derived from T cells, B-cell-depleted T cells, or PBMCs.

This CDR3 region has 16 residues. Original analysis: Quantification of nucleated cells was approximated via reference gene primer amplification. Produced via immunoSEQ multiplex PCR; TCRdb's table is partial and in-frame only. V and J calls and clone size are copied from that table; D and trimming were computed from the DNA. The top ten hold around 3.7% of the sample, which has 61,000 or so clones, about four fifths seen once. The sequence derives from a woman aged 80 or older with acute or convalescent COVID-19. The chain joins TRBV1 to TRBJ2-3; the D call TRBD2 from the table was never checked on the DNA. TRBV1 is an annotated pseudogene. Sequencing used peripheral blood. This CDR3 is CTSRGLLAGGTDTQYF. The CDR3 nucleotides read TGCACCAGCAGAGGCCTACTAGCGGGGGGCACAGATACGCAGTATTTT.